The rows below give T cell receptor beta chains drawn from one sample of a study of cytomegalovirus exposure and HLA in healthy donors. Sequencing used immunoSEQ multiplex PCR; TCRdb keeps in-frame clones, though not all of them. Its table records around 100,000 clones. Sequences were obtained from PBMCs. All receptors come from a man aged 40-49 years in good health and CMV-seropositive. CDR3s leave out the opening cysteine and the closing phenylalanine or tryptophan.

v_call,cdr3_aa
TRBV9,ASSVGPPDRVLY
TRBV7-9,ASSFTGNQGTQY
TRBV5-4,ASSNGGNTQY
TRBV21-1,ASSKGQRNKPGADTQY
TRBV27,ASSLSGRRPKFGETQY
TRBV28,ASRYTQIQETQY
TRBV2,ASSSSGLGTIY
TRBV6-5,ASSYVAGVDETQY
TRBV28,ASSAGGSYEQY
TRBV19,ASSRTGFETQY
TRBV11-2,ASSLRGGGPNEKLF
TRBV6-5,ASSSSGGEETQY
TRBV2,ASGGRARAQPQH
TRBV19,ASNMGQGEKLF
TRBV9,ASSSPLGTGEGNGEKLF
TRBV18,ASSPGQNSYEQY
TRBV19,ASGGGYNEQF
TRBV7-9,ASSLDSQSSYEQY
TRBV2,ASSDPQEQGETQY
TRBV19,ASKGTASYEQY
TRBV7-9,ASSNSGGYNEQF
TRBV12-2,ASRLVTSGPSEQY
TRBV6-5,ASSYSRVNTEAF
TRBV4-1,ASSQDPTGLNTEAF
TRBV6-5,ASRTSGNLDTQY
TRBV25-1,ASSSTGELF
TRBV19,ASSSRPGTGDQPQH
TRBV28,ATLPTGFLYEQY
TRBV5-6,ASSLALLEQF
TRBV28,ASSLSTGQMNTEAF
TRBV7-8,ASSLLFQAGRTEAF
TRBV5-1,ASSNRQGASYEQY
TRBV7-8,ASSLRGFPYEQY
TRBV2,ASTGQMNTGELF
TRBV14,ASSQIQREGNEQF
TRBV5-4,ASSSSSAISYNEQF
TRBV9,ASSVGAEWDNEQF
TRBV14,ASSQNTGGVETQY
TRBV11-3,ASSLGPGDTQY
TRBV28,ASMEGASGYT
TRBV6-1,ASSVAGVETQY
TRBV5-6,ASSSGSTGETQY
TRBV6-5,ASSEGPYEQY
TRBV27,ASSPPLVGELF
TRBV4-3,ASSQDSGGRQPQH
TRBV7-2,ASSQYQGEAF
TRBV29-1,SVYRTSGTGYNEQF
TRBV6-5,ASSRRDRDTDTQY
TRBV29-1,SVSGPPYEQY
TRBV7-2,ASSRENTGELF
TRBV9,ASSPGTSGEQLF
TRBV5-4,ASQTGSKSGEQY
TRBV25-1,ASSGAQGAIEQY
TRBV5-1,ASRSTSGFEQF
TRBV4-3,ASSQDHLTGGNQPQH
TRBV18,ASSPNIDRDTEAF
TRBV2,ASSDILTSPSSKNIQY
TRBV14,ASSPGQQNLHTQY
TRBV2,ASRDSYTGELF
TRBV6-5,ASSYMSRAYNSPLH